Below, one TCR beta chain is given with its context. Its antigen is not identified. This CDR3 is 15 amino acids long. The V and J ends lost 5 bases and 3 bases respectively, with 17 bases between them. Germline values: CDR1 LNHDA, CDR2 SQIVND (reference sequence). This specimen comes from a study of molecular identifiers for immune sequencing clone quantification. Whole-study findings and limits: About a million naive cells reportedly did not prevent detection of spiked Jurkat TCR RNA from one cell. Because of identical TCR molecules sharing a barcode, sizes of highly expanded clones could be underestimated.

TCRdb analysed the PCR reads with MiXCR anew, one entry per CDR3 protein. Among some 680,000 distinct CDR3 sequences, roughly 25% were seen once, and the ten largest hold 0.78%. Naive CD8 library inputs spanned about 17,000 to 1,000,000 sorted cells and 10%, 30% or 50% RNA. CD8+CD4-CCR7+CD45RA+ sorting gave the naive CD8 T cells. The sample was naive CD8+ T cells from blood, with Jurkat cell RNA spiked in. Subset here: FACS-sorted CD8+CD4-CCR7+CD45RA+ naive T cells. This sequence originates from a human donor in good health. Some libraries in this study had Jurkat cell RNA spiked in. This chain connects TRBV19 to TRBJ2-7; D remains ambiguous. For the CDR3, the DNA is TGTGCCAGTAGTTACTCCCTAAATCACGGCTACGAGCAGTACTTC. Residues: CASSYSLNHGYEQYF. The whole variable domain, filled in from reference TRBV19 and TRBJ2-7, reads DGGITQSPKYLFRKEGQNVTLSCEQNLNHDAMYWYRQDPGQGLRLIYYSQIVNDFQKGDIAEGYSVSREKKESFPLTVTSAQKNPTAFYLCASSYSLNHGYEQYFGPGTRLTVT.